This T cell receptor (beta chain) was retrieved from a study of blood T cell repertoires in COVID-19. Measured with immunoSEQ multiplex PCR; TCRdb has only the in-frame clones, and not every one. The repertoire holds more than 95,000 clones, with 74% as singletons. Deletions cut 4 bases from V and 1 base from J, with 11 bases between. The CDR3 is made up of 14 amino acids. The germline gives CDR1 SGDLS, CDR2 YYNGEE. This chain connects TRBV9 to TRBJ2-5, with D possibly being TRBD1 (5 bases). This clonotype was obtained from a man at least 80 years old with COVID-19, enrolled during active disease. The sequencing input was peripheral blood. CDR3 DNA: TGTGCCAGCAGCCTCAGAGACAGCCAAGAGACCCAGTACTTC. It is translated as CASSLRDSQETQYF.